Listed below are T cell receptor beta chains from one sample, sequenced in a study of blood T cell repertoires in COVID-19. TCRdb's copy holds only in-frame clones and misses some; the assay was immunoSEQ multiplex PCR. The table lists under 200,000 clones, about four fifths of them singletons. Source material: peripheral blood. The receptor set was obtained from a woman aged 80 or over with acute or convalescent COVID-19. Both conserved end residues are part of each CDR3. D genes are given only for firm matches. Rows may omit the clone size; those that give it use once, few, many or a size class.

TRBJ1-6 - TRBV9 - CASSVAGAPLHF TGTGCCAGCAGCGTAGCGGGGGCACCCCTCCACTTT
TRBJ2-5 - TRBV21-1 - CATSAGFPRETQYF TGTGCCACCTCAGCAGGGTTCCCCCGGGAGACCCAGTACTTC
TRBJ1-3 - TRBV9 once CASSVGSGNTIYF TGTGCCAGCAGCGTTGGGAGCGGAAACACCATATATTTT
TRBJ1-4 TRBD1 TRBV5-1 - CASSSNRGLGEKLFF TGCGCCAGCAGCTCGAACAGGGGGCTTGGGGAAAAACTGTTTTTT
TRBJ1-5 - TRBV7-2 - CASSLLAGRHYSNQPQHF TGTGCCAGCAGCTTATTGGCTGGCCGCCACTACAGCAATCAGCCCCAGCATTTT
TRBJ2-2 - TRBV11-2 - CASSLLSVANTGELFF TGTGCCAGCAGCTTACTAAGTGTTGCGAACACCGGGGAGCTGTTTTTT
TRBJ1-5 - TRBV30 - CAWSSFVGSDQPQHF TGTGCCTGGAGTTCTTTTGTAGGGAGCGATCAGCCCCAGCATTTT
TRBJ1-2 - TRBV6-2/TRBV6-3 - CASSYGIGAESYGYTF TGTGCCAGCAGTTATGGTATTGGGGCGGAGAGCTATGGCTACACCTTC
TRBJ2-5 - TRBV13 - CASSLGLEETQYF TGTGCCAGCAGCTTAGGGCTAGAAGAGACCCAGTACTTC
TRBJ2-7 TRBD1 TRBV6-2/TRBV6-3 once CASSYSGTGRMKYF TGTGCCAGCAGTTACTCAGGGACAGGGAGAATGAAGTACTTC
TRBJ1-1 - TRBV28 - CASSPTGRAEAFF TGTGCCAGCAGTCCAACAGGGAGGGCTGAAGCTTTCTTT
TRBJ2-1 TRBD1 TRBV11-1 - CASSYRGLAPPFF TGTGCCAGCAGCTATAGGGGGCTAGCTCCCCCGTTCTTC
TRBJ1-2 - TRBV28 few CASESGSDGYTF TGTGCCAGCGAGTCCGGCAGCGATGGCTACACCTTC
TRBJ1-4 - TRBV7-9 - CASSVIQGSGLFF TGTGCCAGCAGCGTGATCCAGGGGAGCGGACTGTTTTTT
TRBJ2-5 - TRBV5-1 once CASSLNPGGKTQYF TGCGCCAGCAGCTTGAACCCAGGTGGAAAGACCCAGTACTTC
TRBJ2-2 - TRBV27 - CASSFLSAGELFF TGTGCCAGCAGTTTCCTATCTGCCGGGGAGCTGTTTTTT
TRBJ1-2 - TRBV7-2 few CASSPRTASNYGYTF TGTGCCAGCAGCCCCCGGACAGCCTCGAACTATGGCTACACCTTC
TRBJ2-1 - TRBV11-2 medium-sized CASSLALGQSREQFF TGTGCCAGCAGCTTAGCTCTAGGACAATCGCGTGAGCAGTTCTTC
TRBJ1-2 - TRBV21-1 - CASIGQGAGGEDGYTF TGTGCCAGCATAGGACAGGGGGCGGGAGGTGAGGATGGCTACACCTTC
TRBJ1-5 - TRBV10-3 - CAISRNGQNNQPQHF TGTGCCATCAGTAGGAATGGGCAGAACAATCAGCCCCAGCATTTT
TRBJ1-3 - TRBV25-1 - CASSEPVPRGNTIYF TGTGCCAGCAGCGAGCCCGTCCCTAGGGGAAACACCATATATTTT
TRBJ2-4 - TRBV12-3/TRBV12-4 - CASSKGEGQYF TGTGCCAGCAGTAAAGGAGAGGGTCAGTACTTC
TRBJ2-1 TRBD1 TRBV18 - CASSPPTGTLSSYNEQFF TGTGCCAGCTCACCACCGACAGGGACCCTCAGCTCCTACAATGAGCAGTTCTTC
TRBJ1-2 TRBD1 TRBV28 - CASRQGQEGYTF TGTGCCAGCAGGCAGGGACAGGAAGGCTACACCTTC
TRBJ2-1 TRBD2 TRBV11-2 - CASSFRLAGGEQFF TGTGCCAGCAGCTTCAGGCTAGCGGGGGGTGAGCAGTTCTTC
TRBJ2-5 TRBD2 TRBV19 - CASGRGAQETQYF TGTGCCAGTGGGCGGGGGGCACAAGAGACCCAGTACTTC
TRBJ2-2 - TRBV9 - CASSAVTRTRNTGELFF TGTGCCAGCAGCGCGGTGACTCGTACGAGGAACACCGGGGAGCTGTTTTTT
TRBJ2-5 - TRBV7-3 - CASSLSGRVGETQYF TGTGCCAGCAGCTTAAGTGGCAGGGTAGGGGAGACCCAGTACTTC
TRBJ2-1 TRBD2 TRBV3-1/TRBV3-2 - CASSQDTPGLGRLAGETEQFF TGTGCCAGCAGCCAAGATACTCCTGGTCTCGGGAGGCTAGCGGGAGAGACCGAGCAGTTCTTC
TRBJ2-4 TRBD2 TRBV2 once CASSGLAGGTLAKNIQYF TGTGCCAGCAGTGGGCTAGCGGGGGGTACTCTAGCCAAAAACATTCAGTACTTC
TRBJ1-6 TRBD1 TRBV7-6 - CASSLRTGSSTGGNSPLHF TGTGCCAGCAGCTTACGGACAGGGTCCTCCACTGGGGGCAATTCACCCCTCCACTTT
TRBJ1-2 - TRBV27 - CASSLRPAGAGYTF TGTGCCAGCAGTTTAAGGCCGGCAGGGGCTGGCTACACCTTC
TRBJ2-5 TRBD2 TRBV7-2 - CASSLLAGNLETQYF TGTGCCAGCAGCTTACTAGCGGGGAACTTGGAGACCCAGTACTTC
TRBJ2-7 - TRBV27 once CASSQGRHYEQYF TGTGCCAGCAGTCAGGGCCGTCACTACGAGCAGTACTTC
TRBJ2-3 - TRBV29-1 - CSVELADTQYF TGCAGCGTTGAACTAGCAGATACGCAGTATTTT
TRBJ2-3 - TRBV6-5 - CASLRGDTQYF TGTGCCAGCCTAAGAGGGGATACGCAGTATTTT
TRBJ2-3 TRBD2 TRBV9 - CASSARLAGPTIADTQYF TGTGCCAGCAGCGCTAGACTAGCGGGGCCGACCATTGCAGATACGCAGTATTTT
TRBJ1-1 - TRBV6-2/TRBV6-3 - CASSRTVVSAEAFF TGTGCCAGCAGTCGGACCGTGGTTAGCGCTGAAGCTTTCTTT
TRBJ2-3 TRBD1 TRBV7-3 - CASSLDRGVYDTQYF TGTGCCAGCAGCTTAGACAGGGGAGTTTATGATACGCAGTATTTT
TRBJ1-2 - TRBV6-1 - CASSEDGGVPYGYTF TGTGCCAGCAGTGAAGATGGAGGGGTTCCCTATGGCTACACCTTC
TRBJ2-1 TRBD2 TRBV7-9 - CASSSTSGSSYNEQFF TGTGCCAGCAGCTCGACTAGCGGGAGCTCCTACAATGAGCAGTTCTTC
TRBJ1-3 - TRBV5-5 - CASSLAPSGNTIYF TGTGCCAGCAGCTTAGCCCCCTCTGGAAACACCATATATTTT
TRBJ2-1 - TRBV19 - CASSPLRDSSYNEQFF TGTGCCAGTAGTCCCCTCAGGGATAGCTCCTACAATGAGCAGTTCTTC
TRBJ1-5 - TRBV27 - CASSLWAGGIQPQHF TGTGCCAGCAGTTTATGGGCAGGAGGAATTCAGCCCCAGCATTTT
TRBJ2-3 - TRBV11-2 - CASSPSTGGDTQYF TGTGCCAGCAGCCCGAGCACAGGTGGGGATACGCAGTATTTT
TRBJ2-5 - TRBV19 few CASLGGPQETQYF TGTGCCAGTTTGGGGGGGCCTCAGGAGACCCAGTACTTC
TRBJ1-5 - TRBV7-2 - CASSPGWNYQPQHF TGTGCCAGCAGCCCGGGGTGGAACTATCAGCCCCAGCATTTT
TRBJ2-7 TRBD2 TRBV6-2/TRBV6-3 - CASSSGLAGLYEQYF TGTGCCAGCAGCTCAGGACTAGCGGGGCTGTACGAGCAGTACTTC